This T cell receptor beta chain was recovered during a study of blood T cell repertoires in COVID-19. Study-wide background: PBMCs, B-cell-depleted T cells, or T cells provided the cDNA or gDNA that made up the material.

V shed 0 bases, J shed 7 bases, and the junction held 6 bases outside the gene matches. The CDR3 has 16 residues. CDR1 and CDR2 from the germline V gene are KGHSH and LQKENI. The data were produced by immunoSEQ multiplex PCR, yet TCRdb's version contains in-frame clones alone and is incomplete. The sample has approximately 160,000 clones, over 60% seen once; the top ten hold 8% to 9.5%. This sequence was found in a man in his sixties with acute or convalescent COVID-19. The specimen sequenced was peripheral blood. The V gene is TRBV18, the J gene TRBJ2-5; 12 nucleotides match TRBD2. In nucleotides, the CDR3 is TGTGCCAGCTCACCACCCCCTAGCGGGGGGGAGGGGACCCAGTACTTC. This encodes CASSPPPSGGEGTQYF.